This is a list of T cell receptor beta chains from one sample in a study of T cell changes during pregnancy in multiple sclerosis. Clones were read by immunoSEQ multiplex PCR, and TCRdb kept only the in-frame ones, dropping some. The table includes about 120,000 clones, approximately 93% detected once. The source material was peripheral blood, sampled before pregnancy. Every receptor here comes from a female donor with multiple sclerosis, enrolled in a pregnancy study. CDR3s include the opening cysteine and the closing phenylalanine or tryptophan. D genes are given only for firm matches. The size field is filled for only some rows; it gives once, few, many or a size class.

v_call	j_call	clone_size	d_call	cdr3_aa
TRBV6-1	TRBJ2-1	.	.	CASSERERTLYNEQFF
TRBV5-4	TRBJ2-1	.	.	CASSLDEVHNEQFF
TRBV4-1	TRBJ2-2	once	.	CASSQVGANTGELFF
TRBV5-1	TRBJ1-5	.	.	CASSLGGHGNQPQHF
TRBV7-6	TRBJ2-7	.	TRBD1	CASSLAGKGAAYYEQYF
TRBV30	TRBJ1-1	.	TRBD1	CAWSADRVNTEAFF
TRBV6-1	TRBJ1-5	.	.	CASSEAPDSRNQPQHF
TRBV19	TRBJ2-3	.	.	CASSETANTDTQYF
TRBV2	TRBJ1-1	few	TRBD1	CARGTGEETEAFF
TRBV15	TRBJ1-6	.	TRBD1	CATSRDRRTGGSPLHF
TRBV30	TRBJ1-5	.	.	CAWQTTFDQPQHF
TRBV5-1	TRBJ2-7	few	.	CASSPWTVYEQYF
TRBV5-1	TRBJ2-7	.	TRBD1	CASSLVGTGSYEQYF
TRBV27	TRBJ2-3	.	.	CASSIGRLADTQYF
TRBV5-6	TRBJ1-5	.	.	CASSLGGHNQPQHF
TRBV6-5	TRBJ2-5	.	TRBD1	CASSYSGQGAETQYF
TRBV9	TRBJ2-7	.	.	CASSAFDFPSEQYF
TRBV18	TRBJ2-1	.	.	CASSPAGYNEQFF
TRBV19	TRBJ2-2	.	.	CASSVPQGNTGELFF
TRBV30	TRBJ2-7	.	.	CAWNQPGHDEQYF
TRBV7-8	TRBJ2-3	.	TRBD2	CASSLGVAGGSTDTQYF
TRBV4-1	TRBJ1-1	.	TRBD1	CASSQEAGGAGRRTEAFF
TRBV13	TRBJ2-2	.	TRBD2	CASSYRTSGITGELFF
TRBV7-2	TRBJ1-5	.	.	CASSPRQVNQPQHF
TRBV6-6	TRBJ2-1	.	TRBD2	CASSYVAGDFREQFF
TRBV19	TRBJ1-1	.	TRBD1	CASSLDRGPRTEAFF
TRBV9	TRBJ2-1	.	TRBD2	CASGLAGVDRPHNEQFF
TRBV5-1	TRBJ2-5	.	TRBD1	CASSNLQGPKTQYF
TRBV28	TRBJ2-3	.	TRBD2	CASSVAGGGVDTQYF
TRBV25-1	TRBJ2-1	.	TRBD2	CASCLGGTLNEQFF
TRBV5-1	TRBJ2-2	.	.	CASSLVAGNTGELFF
TRBV7-9	TRBJ2-1	.	TRBD2	CASSFGTSGPRDEQFF
TRBV11-2	TRBJ1-2	.	TRBD1	CASSLQTGGGGYGGYTF
TRBV19	TRBJ2-7	.	TRBD2	CASSITGLAYEQYF
TRBV11-3	TRBJ1-5	.	.	CASSLGTGFGQPQHF
TRBV7-6	TRBJ2-7	.	.	CASSSVPYHEQYF
TRBV7-2	TRBJ1-1	.	.	CASSPLRDTEAFF
TRBV7-9	TRBJ1-4	.	.	CASSLRGGRSTNEKLFF
TRBV2	TRBJ2-3	once	.	CASTRLGDFGTDTQYF
TRBV25-1	TRBJ1-1	.	.	CASSVAGKNTEAFF
TRBV2	TRBJ2-5	once	.	CASTRGGGRQETQYF
TRBV10-2	TRBJ1-5	.	.	CASSEPPFGAGNQPQHF
TRBV5-1	TRBJ1-6	.	TRBD1	CASSLDLQGASGSPLHF
TRBV6-5	TRBJ2-7	.	.	CASSLGDEQYF
TRBV27	TRBJ1-4	.	.	CASSPGPNEKLFF
TRBV2	TRBJ2-3	.	.	CASSEVRAGTDTQYF
TRBV28	TRBJ1-1	.	.	CASTGRYQAFF
TRBV9	TRBJ1-1	.	.	CASSAETGNTEAFF
TRBV6-4	TRBJ2-6	few	TRBD1	CASSETGDSGANVLTF
TRBV28	TRBJ1-6	.	.	CASSLRGYNSPLHF
TRBV7-2	TRBJ2-1	.	.	CASSIGQNNEQFF
TRBV28	TRBJ2-3	.	TRBD1	CASSSGDRGSTDTQYF
TRBV15	TRBJ1-1	.	.	CATSRFPPVQNTEAFF
TRBV6-1	TRBJ2-7	once	.	CASSSLTSVDYEQYF
TRBV9	TRBJ1-4	.	.	CASSPSDEKKLFF
TRBV2	TRBJ2-5	.	TRBD1	CASLPRTGAETQYF
TRBV6-1	TRBJ2-1	.	TRBD2	CAISEIAGSSYNEQFF
TRBV14	TRBJ2-1	.	.	CASSHLSGSYNEQFF
TRBV28	TRBJ1-1	.	.	CASSLGLTRRTEAFF